This T cell receptor (beta chain) came from a study of shared clonotypes between healthy human individuals. Turning to the study itself: Three men and a couple of women, aged 18 to 49, were donors.

The CDR3 is made up of 17 amino acids. The germline V and J ends were trimmed by 0 bases and 12 bases, with 23 bases remaining between them. The V gene's germline CDR1 is MRHNA and CDR2 SNTAGT. This table comes from immunoSEQ multiplex PCR, and its TCRdb copy is limited to in-frame clones, with some not included. The sample includes roughly 2.5 million clones, approximately 90% of them seen just once. This chain uses TRBV6-4 with TRBJ1-4, with D unresolved. The sequence was obtained from a young man in good health. Sequencing used naive CD4+ T cells sorted from blood. The subset was: CD45RA+ positively selected. CDR3 sequence (DNA): TGTGCCAGCAGTGACTCGAGAGGCGTGGGCGGGAGTATAGAACTGTTTTTT. This sequence encodes CASSDSRGVGGSIELFF.